This TCR beta chain was sequenced during a study of cytomegalovirus exposure and HLA in healthy donors. Study conclusions and caveats: Later analysis suggested most CMV-associated TCR beta chains were HLA-restricted.

The PCR was carried out with 60 Vbeta primers and 13 Jbeta primers. Clones were sequenced by immunoSEQ multiplex PCR, and TCRdb holds only the in-frame ones, with some missing. Among 150,000 to 200,000 clones listed, 75% were seen once. The V segment lost 4 bases and the J segment 1 base; nucleotides outside the gene matches: 3. The CDR3 sequence is 14 residues long. CDR1 and CDR2 from the germline V gene are SGHRS and YFSETQ. Of note for this clone: The antigen is undetermined.

The sample consisted of PBMCs. This TCR derives from a young man in good health and CMV-seropositive. The V and J genes are TRBV5-1 and TRBJ2-3; 7 bases align to TRBD1. The CDR3 DNA is TGCGCCAGCAGCGGCGACAGGGGCACAGATACGCAGTATTTT. Residues: CASSGDRGTDTQYF.